The 23 T cell receptor beta chains below were found in one sample sequenced in a study of response to subunit inactivated influenza vaccine. TCRdb passed the RT-PCR reads through MiXCR, listing each CDR3 protein once. The table includes a few hundred thousand distinct CDR3 sequences, 6% to 9% detected once. This specimen was PBMCs from blood, taken around 25 months after vaccination. The receptors were sampled from a man between 50 and 75 years old who received an inactivated influenza vaccine.

The chain is built from TRBV6-5 and TRBJ2-7; either TRBD1 or TRBD2 may supply D (5 bases each). The ends were cut back, 4 bases at V and 5 bases at J, with 15 bases in the middle. The germline CDR1 and CDR2 sequences are MNHEY and SVGAGI. The CDR3 totals 14 residues. The chain's CDR3 is CASSSPGTPNEQYF. CDR3 nucleotides: TGTGCCAGCAGTTCCCCAGGGACCCCAAACGAGCAGTACTTC.

This clonotype showed up many times. The chain is built from TRBV5-5 and TRBJ2-7; weak D call: TRBD2 (5 bases). V was shortened by 1 base and J by 0 bases, with 11 bases between the two germline ends. This CDR3 has 15 amino acids. CDR1 is SGHKS, CDR2 YYEKEE, per germline (reference sequence). The CDR3 protein is CASSLSGELSYEQYF. CDR3 nucleotide sequence: TGTGCCAGCAGCTTGAGTGGGGAGCTCTCCTACGAGCAGTACTTC.

This chain uses TRBV10-3 with TRBJ2-1, with D unclear. This CDR3 region has 14 residues. Trimming shortened V by 7 bases and J by 1 base, and 11 bases separated the two germline ends. Germline CDR1 ENHRY, CDR2 SYGVKD. In nucleotides, the CDR3 is TGTGCCATCACCCTGTCTAGTTCCTACAATGAGCAGTTCTTC. Its translation: CAITLSSSYNEQFF.

This clonotype was observed a handful of times. This rearrangement joins TRBV3-1 to TRBJ2-7, with D perhaps TRBD2 (5 bases). CDR1 is LGHDT and CDR2 is YNNKEL in the germline V gene (reference sequence). The CDR3 runs to 17 residues. The V end was cut by 0 bases, the J end by 0 bases, with 15 bases between. CDR3 DNA: TGTGCCAGCAGCCAAGAACTAGGAAGGACGGTCTCCTACGAGCAGTACTTC. Amino acids: CASSQELGRTVSYEQYF.

This clonotype was picked up a small number of times. This sequence joins TRBV28 and TRBJ1-2; D may be TRBD1 (6 bases). Trimming left V 6 bases short and J 4 bases short, with 21 bases between. This CDR3 has 16 residues. From germline, CDR1 is MDHEN and CDR2 SYDVKM. In DNA form, the CDR3 reads TGTGCCAGCAGATTGAGGACAGCACTTCGGGTCTATGGCTACACCTTC. This encodes CASRLRTALRVYGYTF.

J is TRBJ1-6 and V is TRBV4-1; D unresolved. The V gene's germline CDR1 is MGHRA and CDR2 YSYEKL. V lost 1 base to trimming and J lost 10 bases, with 32 bases between them. The CDR3 totals 21 residues. The CDR3 region has the DNA TGCGCCAGCAGCCAAGCAAAGGCCGACTATAAGTTTTACCCTAATTGGTCACCCCTCCACTTT. Residues: CASSQAKADYKFYPNWSPLHF.

The sample holds a few counts of this clonotype. V gene TRBV5-6 combines with J gene TRBJ2-1; D is uncertain. The germline gives CDR1 SGHDT, CDR2 YYEEEE. This CDR3 is built from 11 residues. Between the trimmed V and J ends, which lost 6 bases and 8 bases, there was a span of 9 bases. CDR3 coding DNA: TGTGCCAGCACCAATGTGTATGAGCAGTTCTTC. Its translation is CASTNVYEQFF.

In this sample, this clonotype turned up a few times. The V and J genes are TRBV7-8 and TRBJ2-1; D is ambiguous. The CDR3 sequence is 13 residues long. CDR1 is SGHVS and CDR2 is FQNEAQ in the germline V gene. Trimming pared 0 bases from V and 9 bases from J, leaving 9 bases between. The CDR3 DNA is TGTGCCAGCAGCTTAGCACTATCCGGTGAGCAGTTCTTC. The encoded protein is CASSLALSGEQFF. Based on the CDR3 plus reference TRBV7-8 and TRBJ2-1, the full variable domain is GAGVSQSPRYKVAKRGQDVALRCDPISGHVSLFWYQQALGQGPEFLTYFQNEAQLDKSGLPSDRFFAERPEGSVSTLKIQRTQQEDSAVYLCASSLALSGEQFFGPGTRLTVL.

This clonotype was observed many times. The chain is built from TRBV10-2 and TRBJ1-2; D not certain. There are 14 residues in the CDR3. Germline values: CDR1 WSHSY, CDR2 SAAADI. Trimming stripped 10 bases from V and 1 base from J, with 16 bases between. The CDR3 sequence is CATAGAGINYGYTF. In DNA, the CDR3 is TGCGCCACCGCGGGCGCGGGGATTAACTATGGCTACACCTTC.

The chain has TRBV6-4 and TRBJ2-2; D remains unclear. Trimming took 4 bases from V and 4 from J, leaving 10 bases between them. The CDR3 contains 14 residues. Germline V lookup: CDR1 MRHNA, CDR2 SNTAGT. The CDR3 here is CASSVQGFTGELFF. The DNA for the CDR3 is TGTGCCAGCAGTGTGCAAGGTTTCACCGGGGAGCTGTTTTTT.

This clonotype turned up a few times. The V call is TRBV18, the J call TRBJ2-6; 7 nucleotides match TRBD2. CDR1 is KGHSH, CDR2 LQKENI, per germline. The CDR3 is 17 amino acids. The V gene end was trimmed by 2 bases and the J gene end by 0 bases; junction bases not matched to a gene: 4. CDR3 residues: CASSPSTGGSGANVLTF. In DNA, the CDR3 is TGTGCCAGCTCACCATCGACGGGGGGCTCTGGGGCCAACGTCCTGACTTTC. The whole variable domain, filled in from reference TRBV18 and TRBJ2-6, reads NAGVMQNPRHLVRRRGQEARLRCSPMKGHSHVYWYRQLPEEGLKFMVYLQKENIIDESGMPKERFSAEFPKEGPSILRIQQVVRGDSAAYFCASSPSTGGSGANVLTFGAGSRLTVL.

This clonotype was counted at least ten times. This sequence joins TRBV7-9 and TRBJ1-2; D gene ambiguous. The CDR3 consists of 12 residues. Germline CDR1 and CDR2: SEHNR and FQNEAQ (reference sequence). V lost 1 base and J lost 5, with 5 bases in between. CDR3 DNA sequence: TGTGCCAGCAGCTTAGACCCATATGGCTACACCTTC. Translated, it gives CASSLDPYGYTF. The full variable domain, its missing parts supplied by reference TRBV7-9 and TRBJ1-2, is DTGVSQNPRHKITKRGQNVTFRCDPISEHNRLYWYRQTLGQGPEFLTYFQNEAQLEKSRLLSDRFSAERPKGSFSTLEIQRTEQGDSAMYLCASSLDPYGYTFGSGTRLTVV.

This clonotype was picked up a small number of times. V is TRBV7-2 and J is TRBJ2-2; D tentatively reads TRBD1 or TRBD2 (6 bases each). The V end was cut by 10 bases, the J end by 2 bases, with 17 bases between. CDR1 is SGHTA, CDR2 FQGNSA, per germline. The CDR3 is made up of 15 amino acids. The DNA of the CDR3 is TGTGCCACCCTTCGAAGGGGGGCCAACACCGGGGAGCTGTTTTTT. It translates to CATLRRGANTGELFF.

This clonotype was counted ten times or more. The gene calls are TRBV7-8 and TRBJ2-3, with D unclear. CDR1 SGHVS and CDR2 FQNEAQ come from the germline V gene. The V gene lost 4 bases and the J gene lost 0 bases, with 11 bases spanning the gap. The CDR3 covers 15 residues. The CDR3 region is CASSSEPSSTDTQYF. CDR3 DNA: TGTGCCAGCAGCTCTGAACCCAGTAGCACAGATACGCAGTATTTT.

In this sample, this clonotype turned up a few times. The chain has TRBV12-3 or TRBV12-4 and TRBJ2-1, with D possibly being TRBD1 (6 bases). The V end was cut by 3 bases, the J end by 5 bases, with 14 bases between. The CDR3 has 15 residues. CDR3 nucleotides: TGTGCCAGCAGTTTCCACAGGGCCCGTAACAATGAGCAGTTCTTC. Encoded protein: CASSFHRARNNEQFF.

At least ten counts were recorded for this clonotype. This chain joins TRBV12-3 or TRBV12-4 and TRBJ1-2, with D perhaps TRBD1 (6 bases). V gave up 5 bases and J gave up 7 bases, with 11 bases separating them. CDR3 size: 12 residues. For the CDR3, the DNA is TGTGCCAGCAGTATGACAGGTGGTGGCTACACCTTC. It yields the protein CASSMTGGGYTF.

This clonotype was counted a few times. The chain links TRBV9 to TRBJ2-5; 9 bases are shared with TRBD1. The CDR3 runs to 14 residues. The V segment lost 3 bases and the J segment 3 bases; nucleotides outside the gene matches: 3. From germline, CDR1 is SGDLS and CDR2 YYNGEE. The CDR3 reads CASSDRQGEETQYF. The CDR3 bases are TGTGCCAGCAGCGACCGACAGGGGGAAGAGACCCAGTACTTC.

The chain couples TRBV20-1 to TRBJ2-5; TRBD1 aligns across 9 bases. The V gene end was trimmed by 2 bases and the J gene end by 2 bases; junction bases not matched to a gene: 9. Germline V gives CDR1 DFQATT, CDR2 SNEGSKA (reference sequence). The CDR3 has 16 amino acids. The CDR3 region is CSARRTGEGRQETQYF. As DNA, the CDR3 is TGCAGTGCTAGAAGGACAGGGGAGGGAAGGCAAGAGACCCAGTACTTC.

The genes are TRBV6-1 and TRBJ2-2, with 12 bases matching TRBD2. The CDR3 is 15 residues long. V lost 6 bases and J lost 5; bases outside the gene matches: 4. Per germline, CDR1 MNHNS and CDR2 SASEGT. CDR3 sequence (DNA): TGTGCCAGCAGCAAACTAGCGGGGGGTACCGGGGAGCTGTTTTTT. It is translated as CASSKLAGGTGELFF.

This clonotype was seen ten or more times. J is TRBJ1-2 and V is TRBV29-1, with D hard to call. V lost 3 bases and J 5 bases, leaving 13 bases between the germline ends. Germline-derived CDR1 and CDR2 are SQVTM and ANQGSEA. This CDR3 contains 13 residues. The chain's CDR3 is CSVELLNFYGYTF. CDR3 DNA sequence: TGCAGCGTTGAGTTGCTGAATTTTTATGGCTACACCTTC. Full variable domain (outside the CDR3, taken from reference TRBV29-1 and TRBJ1-2): SAVISQKPSRDICQRGTSLTIQCQVDSQVTMMFWYRQQPGQSLTLIATANQGSEATYESGFVIDKFPISRPNLTFSTLTVSNMSPEDSSIYLCSVELLNFYGYTFGSGTRLTVV.

This clonotype was counted between two and nine times. V and J are TRBV4-3 and TRBJ2-3, with TRBD2 matching over 12 bases. Unmatched junction bases numbered 8, after V lost 0 bases and J lost 4 bases. Germline loops: CDR1 LGHNA, CDR2 YSLEER. This CDR3 comprises 18 residues. CDR3 in amino acids: CASSQEALAGGPADTQYF. The CDR3 coding sequence is TGCGCCAGCAGCCAAGAGGCACTAGCGGGGGGCCCAGCAGATACGCAGTATTTT.

The chain links TRBV18 to TRBJ2-3; D is unresolved. CDR1 and CDR2 from the germline V gene are KGHSH and LQKENI. The CDR3 runs 15 residues. V was shortened by 3 bases and J by 0 bases, with 10 bases between the two germline ends. The DNA of the CDR3 is TGTGCCAGCTCACCGCCTGACTTTAGCACAGATACGCAGTATTTT. Translation: CASSPPDFSTDTQYF.

The V and J genes are TRBV15 and TRBJ2-5; 8 bases map to TRBD2. With 6 bases clipped from V and 2 bases from J, the junction kept 8 bases outside the gene matches. Germline V gene data show CDR1 as LNHNV and CDR2 as YYDKDF (reference sequence). This CDR3 comprises 15 residues. The CDR3 DNA is TGTGCCACCAGTCGACTAGCGATAACACAAGAGACCCAGTACTTC. It specifies CATSRLAITQETQYF.